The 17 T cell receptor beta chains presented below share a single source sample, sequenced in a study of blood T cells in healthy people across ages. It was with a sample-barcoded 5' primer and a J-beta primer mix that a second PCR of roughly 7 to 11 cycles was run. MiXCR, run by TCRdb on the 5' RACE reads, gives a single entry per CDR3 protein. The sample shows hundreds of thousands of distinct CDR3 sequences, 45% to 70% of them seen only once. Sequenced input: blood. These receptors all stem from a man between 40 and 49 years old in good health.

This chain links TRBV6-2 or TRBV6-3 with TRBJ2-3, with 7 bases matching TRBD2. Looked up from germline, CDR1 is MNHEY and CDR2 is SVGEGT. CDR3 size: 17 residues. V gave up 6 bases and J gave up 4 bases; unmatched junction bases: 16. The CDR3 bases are TGTGCCAGCAGCCATTCTTGGGGAGGGAGGCCTCCAGATACGCAGTATTTT. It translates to CASSHSWGGRPPDTQYF.

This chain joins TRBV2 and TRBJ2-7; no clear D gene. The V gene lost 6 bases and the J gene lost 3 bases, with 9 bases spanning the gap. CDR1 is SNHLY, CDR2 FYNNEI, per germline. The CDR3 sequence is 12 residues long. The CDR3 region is CASREPNYEQYF. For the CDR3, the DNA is TGTGCCAGCAGGGAACCCAACTACGAGCAGTACTTC.

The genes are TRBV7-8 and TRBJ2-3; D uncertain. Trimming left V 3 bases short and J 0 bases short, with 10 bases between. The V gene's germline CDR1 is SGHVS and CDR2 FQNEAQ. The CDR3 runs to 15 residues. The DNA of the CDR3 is TGTGCCAGCAGCTTCGGCCAGACTAGCACAGATACGCAGTATTTT. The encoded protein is CASSFGQTSTDTQYF.

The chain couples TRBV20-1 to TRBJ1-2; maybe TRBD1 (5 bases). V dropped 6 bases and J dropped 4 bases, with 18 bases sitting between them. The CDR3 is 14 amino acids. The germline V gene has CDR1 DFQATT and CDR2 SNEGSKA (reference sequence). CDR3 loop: CSAQNAQGVYGYTF. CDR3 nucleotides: TGCAGTGCCCAAAACGCCCAGGGTGTCTATGGCTACACCTTC.

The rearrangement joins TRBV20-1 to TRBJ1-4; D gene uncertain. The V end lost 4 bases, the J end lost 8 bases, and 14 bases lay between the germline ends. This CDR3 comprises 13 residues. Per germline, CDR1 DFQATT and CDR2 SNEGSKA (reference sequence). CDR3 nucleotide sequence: TGCAGTGCTACCGGTCCGAGTAGAGAAAAACTGTTTTTT. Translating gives CSATGPSREKLFF.

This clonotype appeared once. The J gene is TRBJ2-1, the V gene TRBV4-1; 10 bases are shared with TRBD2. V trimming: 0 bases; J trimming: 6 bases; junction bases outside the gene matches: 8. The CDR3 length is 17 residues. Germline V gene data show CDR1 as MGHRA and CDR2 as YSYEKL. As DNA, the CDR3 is TGCGCCAGCAGCCAAGACGGCCTAGCGGGAGACCTCAATGAGCAGTTCTTC. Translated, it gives CASSQDGLAGDLNEQFF.

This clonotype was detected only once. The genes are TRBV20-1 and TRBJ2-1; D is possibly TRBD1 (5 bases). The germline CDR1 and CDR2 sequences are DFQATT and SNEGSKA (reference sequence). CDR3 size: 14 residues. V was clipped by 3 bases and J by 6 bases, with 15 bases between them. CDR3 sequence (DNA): TGCAGTGCTAGTGGGGCTAGAAGGATCAATGAGCAGTTCTTC. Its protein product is CSASGARRINEQFF.

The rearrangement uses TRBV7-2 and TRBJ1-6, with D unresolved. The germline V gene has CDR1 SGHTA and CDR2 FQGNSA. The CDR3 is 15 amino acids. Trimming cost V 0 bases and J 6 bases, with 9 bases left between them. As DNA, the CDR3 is TGTGCCAGCAGCTTAGCGCTGGCGAGTAATTCACCCCTCCACTTT. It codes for CASSLALASNSPLHF.

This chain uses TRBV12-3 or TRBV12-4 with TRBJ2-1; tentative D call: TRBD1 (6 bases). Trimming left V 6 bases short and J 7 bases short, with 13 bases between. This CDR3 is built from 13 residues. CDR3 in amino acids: CASSPQGWNEQFF. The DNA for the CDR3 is TGTGCCAGCAGCCCACAGGGTTGGAATGAGCAGTTCTTC.

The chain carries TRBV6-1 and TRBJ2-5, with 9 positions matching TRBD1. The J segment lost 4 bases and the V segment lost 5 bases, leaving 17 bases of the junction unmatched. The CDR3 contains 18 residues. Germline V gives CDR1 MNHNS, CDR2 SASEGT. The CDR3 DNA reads TGTGCCAGCAGTCAAGAACCGTGGACAGGGGAGGTCGGAGAGACCCAGTACTTC. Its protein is CASSQEPWTGEVGETQYF.

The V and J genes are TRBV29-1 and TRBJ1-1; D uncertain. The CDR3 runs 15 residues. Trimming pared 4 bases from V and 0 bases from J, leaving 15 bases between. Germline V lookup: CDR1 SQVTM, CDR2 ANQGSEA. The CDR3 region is CSVVPPRSMNTEAFF. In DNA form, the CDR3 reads TGCAGCGTTGTCCCTCCAAGATCCATGAACACTGAAGCTTTCTTT.

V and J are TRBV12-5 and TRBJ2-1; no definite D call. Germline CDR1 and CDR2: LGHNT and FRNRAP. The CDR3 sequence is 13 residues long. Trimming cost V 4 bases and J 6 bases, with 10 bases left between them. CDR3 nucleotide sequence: TGTGCTAGTGGTTGGGCAGCGATCAATGAGCAGTTCTTC. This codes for CASGWAAINEQFF.

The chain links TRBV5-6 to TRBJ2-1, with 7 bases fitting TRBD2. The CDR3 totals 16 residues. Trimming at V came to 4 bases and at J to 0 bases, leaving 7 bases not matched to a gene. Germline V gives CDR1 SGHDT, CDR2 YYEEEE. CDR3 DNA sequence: TGTGCCAGCAGCGCAGCGGGGCCGAGCTCCTACAATGAGCAGTTCTTC. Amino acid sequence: CASSAAGPSSYNEQFF.

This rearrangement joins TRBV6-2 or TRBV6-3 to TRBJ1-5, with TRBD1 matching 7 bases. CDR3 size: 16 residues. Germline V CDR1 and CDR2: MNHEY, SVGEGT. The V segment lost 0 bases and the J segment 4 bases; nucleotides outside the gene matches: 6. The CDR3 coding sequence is TGTGCCAGCAGTTACTCGCGGGAGACAGGGAATCAGCCCCAGCATTTT. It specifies CASSYSRETGNQPQHF.

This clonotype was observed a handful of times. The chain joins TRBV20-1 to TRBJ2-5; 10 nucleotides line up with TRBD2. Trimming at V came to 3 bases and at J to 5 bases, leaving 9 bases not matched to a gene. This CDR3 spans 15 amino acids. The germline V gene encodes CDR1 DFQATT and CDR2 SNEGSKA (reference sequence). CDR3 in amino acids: CSAREGTSASETQYF. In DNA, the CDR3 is TGCAGTGCTAGGGAAGGGACTAGCGCTAGTGAGACCCAGTACTTC.

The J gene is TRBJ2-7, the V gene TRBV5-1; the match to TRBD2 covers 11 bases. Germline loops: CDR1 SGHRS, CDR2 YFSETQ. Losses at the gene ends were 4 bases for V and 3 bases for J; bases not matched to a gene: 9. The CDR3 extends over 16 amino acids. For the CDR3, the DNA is TGCGCCAGCAGCGTAAACCTAGCGGGAGGATTCTACGAGCAGTACTTC. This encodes CASSVNLAGGFYEQYF.

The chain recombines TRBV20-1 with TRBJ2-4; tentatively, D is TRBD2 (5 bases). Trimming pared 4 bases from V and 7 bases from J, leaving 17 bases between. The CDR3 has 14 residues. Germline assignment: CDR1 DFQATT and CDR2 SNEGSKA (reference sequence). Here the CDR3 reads CSATNPGRQNIQYF. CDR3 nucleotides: TGCAGTGCTACCAACCCGGGAAGGCAGAACATTCAGTACTTC.